Listed below are T cell receptor beta chains from one sample, sequenced in a study of CD8 T cells in ankylosing spondylitis. MiXCR, run by TCRdb on the 5' RACE reads, gives a single entry per CDR3 protein. The table has more than 250,000 distinct CDR3 sequences, around a tenth seen once. Sequencing was carried out using blood, either unsorted or a sorted T cell fraction (not recorded which). All receptors come from a female donor with ankylosing spondylitis or in good health (not recorded which). Both conserved end residues are trimmed from each CDR3. Clone size is not always given. Where it is, it says once, few, many or a class for expanded clones.

v_gene,abundance,j_gene,CDR3aa
TRBV5-1,-,TRBJ1-2,ASSLGRDIYGYT
TRBV20-1,many,TRBJ1-1,SAFQGRGTEAF
TRBV20-1,-,TRBJ1-2,SARDRTGSNYGYT
TRBV5-5,few,TRBJ1-5,ASSWGRTESNQPQH
TRBV29-1,many,TRBJ2-3,SVDGEGTDTQY
TRBV20-1,many,TRBJ2-3,SAQGPLSQNTQY
TRBV28,few,TRBJ2-1,ASSPGWNEQF
TRBV3-1,many,TRBJ2-1,ASSHNNDRADEQF
TRBV12-3/TRBV12-4,many,TRBJ2-4,ASSLGGNIQY
TRBV18,-,TRBJ2-1,ASSPKAVEGQF
TRBV20-1,-,TRBJ2-1,SASPNLPGEQF
TRBV12-3/TRBV12-4,many,TRBJ2-3,ASSLRTGTTGDTQY
TRBV28,many,TRBJ2-1,ASSLLWNNEQF
TRBV2,few,TRBJ2-1,ASSEWGEEQF
TRBV20-1,few,TRBJ2-2,SAVLLLAGLNTGELF
TRBV7-1,-,TRBJ1-1,ASSSRILTNTEAF
TRBV18,many,TRBJ1-1,ASSTVNTEAF
TRBV5-1,many,TRBJ1-3,ASSLDGATGNTIY
TRBV5-1,many,TRBJ2-5,ASSLTRETQY
TRBV5-1,many,TRBJ2-3,ASSLEKSGTDTQY
TRBV6-5,many,TRBJ1-5,ASRSRAIYSNQPQH
TRBV24-1,many,TRBJ2-1,ATSDLSADYNEQF
TRBV3-1,many,TRBJ2-3,ASSISGPSTDTQY
TRBV18,-,TRBJ2-7,ASSPRETVTYEQY
TRBV20-1,few,TRBJ2-2,SAKHYSGTGNTGELF
TRBV20-1,many,TRBJ1-5,SARTDRANQPQH
TRBV10-3,many,TRBJ2-3,AIKEGGRTDTQY
TRBV20-1,few,TRBJ2-5,SATIADQETQY
TRBV5-1,many,TRBJ2-2,ASSLNGELF
TRBV24-1,many,TRBJ2-2,ATSDTGSNTGELF
TRBV20-1,many,TRBJ2-3,SARVVGELAGNTDTQY
TRBV3-1,many,TRBJ2-2,ASRPRRTNTGELF
TRBV5-1,many,TRBJ2-1,ASSPRTLDEQF
TRBV5-1,-,TRBJ1-1,ASSPPAAGLNTEAF
TRBV5-1,many,TRBJ2-3,ASSLGRLIRGDTQY
TRBV20-1,many,TRBJ1-4,SAPLRATNEKLF
TRBV7-2,-,TRBJ1-3,ASSLQAGAENTIY
TRBV24-1,many,TRBJ2-5,ATSGGLYDGKTQY
TRBV28,many,TRBJ2-5,ASSSRLGGLETQY
TRBV4-3,many,TRBJ2-7,ASSQDLAGGYEQY
TRBV20-1,many,TRBJ1-4,SAKAHGNEKLF
TRBV20-1,many,TRBJ2-2,SARVLGDGPTGELF
TRBV20-1,many,TRBJ2-2,SAPVDGNTGELF
TRBV20-1,few,TRBJ2-1,SARDRAGGPNEQF
TRBV7-9,few,TRBJ2-7,ASSLGDRSHEQY
TRBV7-3,many,TRBJ2-1,ASSLGQGYEQF
TRBV7-6,many,TRBJ2-7,ASSALRATVYEQY
TRBV5-4,-,TRBJ1-1,ASRPSASPASNTEAF